The 30 T cell receptor beta chains presented below share a single source sample, sequenced in a study of neurological immune-mediated disorders. Each CDR3 protein is one row after TCRdb ran MiXCR on the 5' RACE reads. The sample gives approximately 43,000 distinct CDR3 sequences, around 2.5% of which show up once; around 12% is in the top ten. Sequencing was performed on PBMCs. The source of these receptors is a man aged 30 to 39 with multiple sclerosis.

This clonotype was recorded at least ten times. The rearrangement links TRBV7-2 to TRBJ1-5, with 8 bases that match TRBD1. CDR3 size: 13 residues. V shed 5 bases, J shed 9 bases, and the junction held 6 bases outside the gene matches. Germline V lookup: CDR1 SGHTA, CDR2 FQGNSA. CDR3 nucleotides: TGTGCCAGCAGCACCGGACAGGGTAGGCCCCAGCATTTT. It translates to CASSTGQGRPQHF. Supplemented by reference TRBV7-2 and TRBJ1-5, the full variable domain reads GAGVSQSPSNKVTEKGKDVELRCDPISGHTALYWYRQSLGQGLEFLIYFQGNSAPDKSGLPSDRFSAERTGGSVSTLTIQRTQQEDSAVYLCASSTGQGRPQHFGDGTRLSIL.

The chain uses TRBV6-2 or TRBV6-3 and TRBJ2-2, with 7 bases that match TRBD1. The CDR3 spans 15 residues. With V trimmed by 4 bases and J by 0 bases, 2 bases remained unmatched. CDR1 is MNHEY and CDR2 is SVGEGT in the germline V gene. CDR3 nucleotides: TGTGCCAGCAGTTTGGGACAGACGAACACCGGGGAGCTGTTTTTT. Amino acid sequence: CASSLGQTNTGELFF.

This clonotype came up many times. The rearrangement joins TRBV7-9 to TRBJ2-5; 8 bases match TRBD2. The V gene's germline CDR1 is SEHNR and CDR2 FQNEAQ (reference sequence). Trimming at V came to 1 base and at J to 6 bases, leaving 4 bases not matched to a gene. The CDR3 consists of 14 residues. CDR3 in DNA: TGTGCCAGCAGCTTAGGTAGCGGGGAACAGACCCAGTACTTC. Amino acids: CASSLGSGEQTQYF.

This clonotype came up many times. The V gene is TRBV5-4, the J gene TRBJ2-7, with no clear D. The CDR3 sequence is 17 residues long. Trimming pared 6 bases from V and 3 bases from J, leaving 25 bases between. Germline V lookup: CDR1 SGHNT, CDR2 YYREEE (reference sequence). CDR3 loop: CASTLKGGAFSRYEQYF. The CDR3 DNA reads as TGTGCCAGCACCCTAAAAGGTGGAGCGTTCAGCCGCTACGAGCAGTACTTC.

In its sample, this clonotype was seen many times. The chain carries TRBV6-5 and TRBJ2-5; D uncertain. Germline assignment: CDR1 MNHEY and CDR2 SVGAGI. The CDR3 is made up of 14 amino acids. Trimming removed 5 bases from V and 5 bases from J, with 15 bases in between. The CDR3 protein is CASSPPARVETQYF. CDR3 nucleotides: TGTGCCAGCAGTCCGCCGGCTAGGGTCGAGACCCAGTACTTC.

This clonotype was seen repeatedly, ten times or more. The V call is TRBV20-1, the J call TRBJ2-7; 11 bases are shared with TRBD2. CDR1 and CDR2 from the germline V gene are DFQATT and SNEGSKA (reference sequence). The CDR3 is 17 amino acids. J lost 0 bases, V lost 0 bases, and 7 bases had no gene match. This CDR3 reads CSARDPKTSGTSYEQYF. The CDR3 region has the DNA TGCAGTGCTAGAGACCCCAAGACTAGCGGGACCTCCTACGAGCAGTACTTC.

This clonotype has at least ten counts. The J gene is TRBJ2-1, the V gene TRBV20-1; 10 positions agree with TRBD2. Trimming took 1 base from V and 3 from J; bases not matched to a gene: 6. Per germline, CDR1 DFQATT and CDR2 SNEGSKA (reference sequence). The CDR3 runs 16 residues. The CDR3: CSARALGLADYNEQFF. The CDR3 coding sequence is TGCAGTGCTAGAGCACTAGGACTAGCGGACTACAATGAGCAGTTCTTC.

This clonotype was counted many times. The chain employs TRBV4-1 and TRBJ1-1, with D hard to call. The V gene lost 1 base and the J gene lost 3 bases, with 6 bases spanning the gap. This CDR3 is built from 13 residues. Looked up from germline, CDR1 is MGHRA and CDR2 is YSYEKL. The DNA for the CDR3 is TGCGCCAGCAGCCAAGGGTCCTACACTGAAGCTTTCTTT. Translation gives CASSQGSYTEAFF.

This clonotype appeared many times. The chain joins TRBV28 to TRBJ2-7; the D gene is possibly TRBD1 (8 bases). Germline V gene data show CDR1 as MDHEN and CDR2 as SYDVKM. V dropped 5 bases and J dropped 0 bases, with 14 bases sitting between them. The CDR3 has 15 amino acids. CDR3 bases: TGTGCCAGCAGTACAAGCGGGACAGGCTCCTACGAGCAGTACTTC. This encodes CASSTSGTGSYEQYF.

This clonotype was observed many times. V gene TRBV25-1 combines with J gene TRBJ2-5, with unresolved D. CDR1 and CDR2 (germline): MGHDK, SYGVNS. V was clipped by 3 bases and J by 5 bases, with 16 bases between them. The CDR3 sequence is 15 residues long. CDR3 amino acids: CASSDQIGLGETQYF. The DNA for the CDR3 is TGTGCCAGCAGTGACCAAATAGGTTTGGGGGAGACCCAGTACTTC.

Ten or more counts support this clonotype. V is TRBV27 and J is TRBJ2-7; a possible D gene is TRBD1 (5 bases). Germline V CDR1 and CDR2: MNHEY, SMNVEV (reference sequence). This CDR3 comprises 13 residues. V lost 5 bases and J 6 bases, leaving 14 bases between the germline ends. CDR3 region: CASSHPWGSEQYF. In DNA, the CDR3 is TGTGCCAGCAGTCATCCATGGGGCAGCGAGCAGTACTTC.

This clonotype has a count of ten or more. The chain combines TRBV20-1 with TRBJ2-5, with TRBD2 as a possible D gene (6 bases). Germline CDR1 DFQATT, CDR2 SNEGSKA (reference sequence). CDR3 length: 14 amino acids. V shed 1 base and J shed 2 bases, with 11 bases lying between them. CDR3 bases: TGCAGTGCTAGAGCGGACGGGACTCAAGAGACCCAGTACTTC. The encoded protein is CSARADGTQETQYF.

There are many counts of this clonotype. This rearrangement joins TRBV28 to TRBJ1-1, with 7 bases that match TRBD1. From germline, CDR1 is MDHEN and CDR2 SYDVKM. Unmatched junction bases numbered 6, after V lost 5 bases and J lost 0 bases. The length of the CDR3 is 15 residues. The CDR3 spells CASSIATGVNTEAFF. CDR3 in DNA: TGTGCCAGCAGTATAGCCACAGGGGTGAACACTGAAGCTTTCTTT. The full variable domain, its missing parts supplied by reference TRBV28 and TRBJ1-1, is DVKVTQSSRYLVKRTGEKVFLECVQDMDHENMFWYRQDPGLGLRLIYFSYDVKMKEKGDIPEGYSVSREKKERFSLILESASTNQTSMYLCASSIATGVNTEAFFGQGTRLTVV.

This clonotype has ten or more counts. The CDR3 DNA follows: TGCGCCAGCAGCCAAGACCCCGAGGGAGGCGCGGGCGAAGCTTTCTTT. Translated, it gives CASSQDPEGGAGEAFF. This rearrangement joins TRBV4-3 to TRBJ1-1; D is unresolved. CDR3 size: 16 residues. Germline V lookup: CDR1 LGHNA, CDR2 YSLEER. V was clipped by 0 bases and J by 8 bases, with 19 bases between them.

Details on this clonotype: This may be a read error: a much more frequent sequence differs by one nucleotide. This chain uses TRBV20-1 with TRBJ2-5; no reliable D call. The CDR3 loop spans 13 amino acids. V lost 5 bases, J lost 4 bases, and 14 bases lay in between. From germline, CDR1 is DFQATT and CDR2 SNEGSKA (reference sequence). CDR3 protein: CSAQRTETETQYF. CDR3 nucleotide sequence: TGCAGTGCTCAGAGGACGGAAACAGAGACCCAGTACTTC.

This clonotype was seen at least ten times. The V call is TRBV2, the J call TRBJ2-1; 9 bases are a match to TRBD2. The CDR3 spans 15 residues. Germline CDR1 is SNHLY and CDR2 is FYNNEI. The J segment lost 5 bases and the V segment lost 7 bases, leaving 9 bases of the junction unmatched. CDR3 residues: CASTTLGLANNEQFF. The CDR3 coding sequence is TGTGCCAGCACCACACTGGGACTAGCCAACAATGAGCAGTTCTTC.

Many counts were recorded for this clonotype. The rearrangement joins TRBV6-6 to TRBJ2-7; 9 bases match TRBD2. The ends lost 6 bases at V and 0 bases at J; junction bases unmatched: 3. Germline values: CDR1 MNHNY, CDR2 SVGAGI (reference sequence). This CDR3 has 14 residues. CDR3: CASRLAGPSYEQYF. Here the CDR3 DNA reads TGTGCCAGCAGGCTAGCGGGACCCTCCTACGAGCAGTACTTC.

The table lists this clonotype with many counts. The genes are TRBV27 and TRBJ1-6; weak D call: TRBD1 (5 bases). Germline V gives CDR1 MNHEY, CDR2 SMNVEV (reference sequence). V lost 2 bases and J 8 bases, leaving 13 bases between the germline ends. This CDR3 comprises 15 residues. The CDR3 sequence is CASSLGARAHSPLHF. The CDR3 bases are TGTGCCAGCAGTTTAGGGGCCAGGGCCCATTCACCCCTCCACTTT.

In this sample, this clonotype turned up many times. The V call is TRBV3-1, the J call TRBJ2-7, with 7 nucleotides matching TRBD2. Germline assignment: CDR1 LGHDT and CDR2 YNNKEL (reference sequence). CDR3 length: 15 amino acids. J lost 6 bases, V lost 4 bases, and 12 bases had no gene match. CDR3 residues: CASSPPRGLNCEQYF. The CDR3 DNA reads as TGTGCCAGCAGCCCACCTCGGGGACTAAACTGCGAGCAGTACTTC.

This clonotype appeared many times. The J gene is TRBJ2-3, the V gene TRBV6-4, with D possibly being TRBD2 (6 bases). The CDR3 sequence is 15 residues long. V dropped 0 bases and J dropped 3 bases, with 10 bases sitting between them. Germline CDR1 reads MRHNA; CDR2 reads SNTAGT. The CDR3 sequence: CASSDSSGTTDTQYF. In DNA form, the CDR3 reads TGTGCCAGCAGTGACTCTAGCGGTACGACAGATACGCAGTATTTT.

This clonotype occurred many times. The rearrangement joins TRBV15 to TRBJ1-5, with D maybe TRBD1 (6 bases). The CDR3 has 16 amino acids. Germline V CDR1 and CDR2: LNHNV, YYDKDF (reference sequence). Trimming took off 1 base at V and 3 bases at J, with 13 bases between the two ends. DNA for the CDR3: TGTGCCACCAGCAGAGTGTGGGGGCAGGTCAATCAGCCCCAGCATTTT. It codes for CATSRVWGQVNQPQHF.

This clonotype was observed many times. The V and J genes are TRBV29-1 and TRBJ2-7; D may be TRBD2 (5 bases). CDR3 length: 14 amino acids. The germline V gene has CDR1 SQVTM and CDR2 ANQGSEA. Trimming left V 7 bases short and J 2 bases short, with 18 bases between. The CDR3 here is CSARVDGGTYEQYF. CDR3 DNA: TGCAGCGCGAGGGTGGACGGAGGAACCTACGAGCAGTACTTC.

This clonotype has ten or more counts. The rearrangement links TRBV14 to TRBJ1-1, with no clear D. V shed 4 bases and J shed 1 base, with 10 bases lying between them. Germline assignment: CDR1 SGHDN and CDR2 FVKESK. This CDR3 comprises 14 residues. CDR3 sequence reads: CASSLLGSNTEAFF. CDR3 sequence (DNA): TGTGCCAGCAGCCTTCTAGGGTCGAACACTGAAGCTTTCTTT.

This clonotype showed up many times. The J gene is TRBJ2-5, the V gene TRBV18; D possibly corresponds to TRBD1 (6 bases). This CDR3 is built from 15 residues. The V gene's germline CDR1 is KGHSH and CDR2 LQKENI. Trimming left V 6 bases short and J 2 bases short, with 16 bases between. CDR3 DNA sequence: TGTGCCAGCTCTGCTGGGCAGGGGCGTCAAGAGACCCAGTACTTC. It is translated as CASSAGQGRQETQYF.

This clonotype was observed a handful of times. The V gene is TRBV20-1, the J gene TRBJ1-2; tentative D call: TRBD1 (5 bases). The V end lost 5 bases, the J end lost 5 bases, and 18 bases lay between the germline ends. Germline V lookup: CDR1 DFQATT, CDR2 SNEGSKA (reference sequence). The CDR3 runs to 14 residues. DNA for the CDR3: TGCAGTGCTGGGGACGGAAGTCTCCCTTATGGCTACACCTTC. The encoded protein is CSAGDGSLPYGYTF.

This clonotype was seen repeatedly, ten times or more. The chain is built from TRBV25-1 and TRBJ2-2, with TRBD2 identical over 7 bases. Germline V gene data show CDR1 as MGHDK and CDR2 as SYGVNS. J gave up 3 bases and V 3 bases, and 4 bases lay outside the gene matches. CDR3 length equals 15 residues. CDR3 in DNA: TGTGCCAGCAGTGACCTGGGGGGGTACACCGGGGAGCTGTTTTTT. Amino acid sequence: CASSDLGGYTGELFF. The whole variable domain, filled in from reference TRBV25-1 and TRBJ2-2, reads EADIYQTPRYLVIGTGKKITLECSQTMGHDKMYWYQQDPGMELHLIHYSYGVNSTEKGDLSSESTVSRIRTEHFPLTLESARPSHTSQYLCASSDLGGYTGELFFGEGSRLTVL.

The table lists this clonotype with many counts. The CDR3 is CASSQERGTGGEKLFF. In nucleotides, the CDR3 is TGTGCCAGCAGCCAAGAAAGAGGGACAGGGGGTGAAAAACTGTTTTTT. The chain employs TRBV4-2 and TRBJ1-4, with TRBD1 matching 11 bases. CDR1 is LGHNA and CDR2 is YNFKEQ in the germline V gene. The CDR3 sequence is 16 residues long. The junction had 4 bases not matched to a gene; V was cut back by 0 bases and J by 7 bases.

This clonotype was found many times. The V gene is TRBV6-2 or TRBV6-3, the J gene TRBJ2-7, with D unresolved. The ends were cut back, 10 bases at V and 5 bases at J, with 9 bases in the middle. The germline V gene encodes CDR1 MNHEY and CDR2 SVGEGT. This CDR3 region has 10 residues. The CDR3 nucleotides are TGTGCCACTCAGAGCCACGAGCAGTACTTC. Translated, it gives CATQSHEQYF.

There are many counts of this clonotype. V gene TRBV7-9 combines with J gene TRBJ1-1, with D unresolved. CDR3 size: 14 residues. Trimming took off 2 bases at V and 1 base at J, with 8 bases between the two ends. Germline CDR1 and CDR2: SEHNR and FQNEAQ (reference sequence). The CDR3 DNA follows: TGTGCCAGCAGCTTAATGGCAGGGAACACTGAAGCTTTCTTT. As protein: CASSLMAGNTEAFF.

There are many counts of this clonotype. The chain carries TRBV20-1 and TRBJ2-5; TRBD2 matches at 7 bases. J was trimmed by 2 bases and V by 0 bases; bases with no gene match: 6. The CDR3 runs 15 residues. The germline gives CDR1 DFQATT, CDR2 SNEGSKA (reference sequence). Written as DNA, the CDR3 is TGCAGTGCTAGAGATTCGGGGACTACACAAGAGACCCAGTACTTC. This encodes CSARDSGTTQETQYF.